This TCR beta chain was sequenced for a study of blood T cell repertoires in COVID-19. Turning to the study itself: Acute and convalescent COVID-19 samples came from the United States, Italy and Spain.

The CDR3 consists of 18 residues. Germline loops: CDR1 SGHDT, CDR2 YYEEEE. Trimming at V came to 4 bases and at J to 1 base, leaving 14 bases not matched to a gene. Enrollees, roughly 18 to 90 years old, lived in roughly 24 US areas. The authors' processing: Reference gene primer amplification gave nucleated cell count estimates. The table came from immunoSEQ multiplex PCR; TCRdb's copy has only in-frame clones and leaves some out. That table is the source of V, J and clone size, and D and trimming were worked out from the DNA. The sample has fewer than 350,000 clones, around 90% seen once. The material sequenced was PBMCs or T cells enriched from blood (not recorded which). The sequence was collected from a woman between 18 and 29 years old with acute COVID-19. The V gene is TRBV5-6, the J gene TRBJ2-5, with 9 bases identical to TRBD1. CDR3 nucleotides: TGTGCCAGCAGCCCCCGGGACAGGGACGCCCTGCCCCAAGAGACCCAGTACTTC. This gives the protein CASSPRDRDALPQETQYF. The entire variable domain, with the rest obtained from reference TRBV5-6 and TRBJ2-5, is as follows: DAGVTQSPTHLIKTRGQQVTLRCSPKSGHDTVSWYQQALGQGPQFIFQYYEEEERQRGNFPDRFSGHQFPNYSSELNVNALLLGDSALYLCASSPRDRDALPQETQYFGPGTRLLVL.